This entry lists 5 T cell receptor beta chains sequenced from one sample in a study of T cell responses to AZD1222 COVID-19 vaccine (TCRdb year 2021). The library came from the immunoSEQ multiplex PCR assay. The table was pulled from immuneACCESS by TCRdb, which kept in-frame rearrangements only. Such tables lose some clones; where checked, under half of the loss comes from unresolved V genes, and the rest has no known cause. The sample contains approximately 82,000 clones, roughly 90% of them found a single time. The ten largest clones represent around 3.2% of the sample. What this sample's time point label stands for: about 28 days (+/-7) after the second vaccine dose. Sample: peripheral blood, taken 28 days after the second AZD1222 dose. Source of these receptors: an adult who received the AZD1222 COVID-19 vaccine.

The chain links TRBV24-1 to TRBJ2-2, with 13 bases lining up with TRBD2. Germline CDR1 and CDR2: KGHDR and SFDVKD. Trimming cost V 4 bases and J 7 bases; bases outside gene matches: 11. There are 18 residues in the CDR3. Here the CDR3 DNA reads TGTGCCACCAGTGACTCCGGACTAGCGGGGGACTGGGGCGGGGAGCTGTTTTTT. Translating it yields CATSDSGLAGDWGGELFF.

This chain joins TRBV5-1 and TRBJ2-1; 10 nucleotides line up with TRBD2. The length of the CDR3 is 15 residues. Germline loops: CDR1 SGHRS, CDR2 YFSETQ. The ends lost 4 bases at V and 9 bases at J; junction bases unmatched: 10. The CDR3 protein is CASSDPSGGFGEQFF. DNA of the CDR3: TGCGCCAGCAGCGACCCTAGCGGGGGTTTTGGTGAGCAGTTCTTC.

The chain employs TRBV6-1 and TRBJ2-7; D gene ambiguous. There are 16 residues in the CDR3. V was cut by 1 base and J by 6 bases, with 19 bases left in between. Germline-derived CDR1 and CDR2 are MNHNS and SASEGT. The CDR3: CASSEGRGEPLLEQYF. In nucleotides, the CDR3 is TGTGCCAGCAGTGAAGGAAGAGGAGAACCCCTCCTCGAGCAGTACTTC.

This sequence joins TRBV11-2 and TRBJ2-1, with D possibly matching TRBD1 (6 bases). From germline, CDR1 is SGHAT and CDR2 FQNNGV. This CDR3 has 14 residues. With 5 bases removed from V and 4 bases from J, the gap between germline ends came to 12 bases. The CDR3 here is CASSPAGAYNEQFF. Here the CDR3 DNA reads TGTGCCAGCAGCCCCGCAGGGGCATACAATGAGCAGTTCTTC.

This rearrangement joins TRBV4-1 to TRBJ1-5; TRBD1 might be the D (5 bases). The CDR3 consists of 15 residues. Trimming stripped 6 bases from V and 2 bases from J, with 14 bases between. Looked up from germline, CDR1 is MGHRA and CDR2 is YSYEKL. This CDR3 is CASSQVPGGNQPQHF. The CDR3 DNA reads TGCGCCAGCAGTCAGGTGCCGGGGGGCAATCAGCCCCAGCATTTT.